Only a few counts were recorded for the clone carrying this T cell receptor (beta chain). The antigen is unknown. These data belong to a study of human T cells and chemical hapten exposure. The CDR3 totals 13 residues. V was pared by 1 base and J by 7 bases, with 10 bases between. Germline loops: CDR1 DFQATT, CDR2 SNEGSKA (reference sequence). Indicated time point: patch test 2, 6 weeks after DPC sensitization. The treatment here: therapeutic diphenylcyclopropenone sensitization with weekly scalp DPC. General study findings and limits: Because they had alopecia, donors may respond immunologically unlike healthy people.

TCRdb processed the RACE reads anew with MiXCR; each CDR3 protein has one entry. The profile shows tens of thousands of distinct CDR3 sequences, under 13% of them singletons. The receptor was derived from a woman aged 45-60 years with alopecia areata. Some clones in this sample may be carry-over from other donors' samples. The V call is TRBV20-1, the J call TRBJ2-2; unclear D gene. Sequencing was performed on whole blood, taken in connection with sensitization to the hapten diphenylcyclopropenone (DPC). CDR3 sequence (DNA): TGCAGTGCTAGAGGCTTGGAGCTCGGGGAGCTGTTTTTT. Translation gives CSARGLELGELFF.